This entry lists 29 T cell receptor beta chains sequenced from one sample in a study of patients and donors after allogeneic stem cell transplantation. One entry per CDR3 protein, called by TCRdb with MiXCR from the RT-PCR reads. Counted here are around 150,000 distinct CDR3 sequences, 30% occurring once; the ten biggest clones make up around 3.3%. The sample consisted of blood, either unsorted or a sorted T cell fraction (not recorded which). These receptors originate from a human donor who was either an allogeneic HSCT recipient or a stem cell or donor lymphocyte infusion donor (not recorded which). It is not recorded whose cells these are; they may come from a transplant donor.

This chain links TRBV7-3 with TRBJ2-5; D call uncertain. The CDR3 is 13 residues long. Deletions cut 2 bases from V and 1 base from J, with 5 bases between. Germline CDR1 and CDR2: SGHTA and FQGTGA. The CDR3 spells CASSLRTQETQYF. CDR3 DNA: TGTGCCAGCAGCTTACGTACCCAAGAGACCCAGTACTTC.

The chain is built from TRBV5-1 and TRBJ2-1; 9 bases fit TRBD2. Germline V lookup: CDR1 SGHRS, CDR2 YFSETQ. V shed 4 bases and J 6 bases; nucleotides not matched to a gene: 5. The CDR3 has 14 amino acids. The CDR3 coding sequence is TGCGCCAGCAGCACCGGGACTAGCCTCAATGAGCAGTTCTTC. Its protein is CASSTGTSLNEQFF.

The chain carries TRBV5-1 and TRBJ2-2; 10 nucleotides align to TRBD2. The CDR3 is 16 amino acids. Germline loops: CDR1 SGHRS, CDR2 YFSETQ. Unmatched junction bases numbered 3, after V lost 3 bases and J lost 1 base. The DNA of the CDR3 is TGCGCCAGCAGCTCCCTAGCGGGGGTGAACACCGGGGAGCTGTTTTTT. Protein product: CASSSLAGVNTGELFF. The whole variable domain, remainder taken from reference TRBV5-1 and TRBJ2-2, is KAGVTQTPRYLIKTRGQQVTLSCSPISGHRSVSWYQQTPGQGLQFLFEYFSETQRNKGNFPGRFSGRQFSNSRSEMNVSTLELGDSALYLCASSSLAGVNTGELFFGEGSRLTVL.

This clonotype was seen more than once but under ten times. The rearrangement uses TRBV7-9 and TRBJ1-1; no clear D. The germline CDR1 and CDR2 sequences are SEHNR and FQNEAQ (reference sequence). The CDR3 has 15 amino acids. V lost 5 bases to trimming and J lost 0 bases, with 13 bases between them. CDR3 amino acids: CASSHSSYLNTEAFF. CDR3 coding DNA: TGTGCCAGCAGCCACTCGTCATACCTGAACACTGAAGCTTTCTTT.

This clonotype was picked up a small number of times. The rearrangement links TRBV7-2 to TRBJ1-2; no definite D call. The germline CDR1 and CDR2 sequences are SGHTA and FQGNSA. Trimming stripped 5 bases from V and 4 bases from J, with 8 bases between. This CDR3 comprises 12 residues. CDR3 nucleotide sequence: TGTGCCAGCAGCCCTAGTACCTATGGCTACACCTTC. This translates into CASSPSTYGYTF.

CDR3 residues: CASSGNGYEQYF. DNA for the CDR3: TGTGCCAGCAGTGGGAACGGCTACGAGCAGTACTTC. The V and J genes are TRBV2 and TRBJ2-7, with unresolved D. The ends were cut back, 4 bases at V and 3 bases at J, with 7 bases in the middle. This CDR3 is built from 12 residues. The germline V gene encodes CDR1 SNHLY and CDR2 FYNNEI.

This clonotype was seen just once. The rearrangement uses TRBV4-1 and TRBJ2-7, with 7 bases lining up with TRBD1. The CDR3 consists of 15 residues. Germline CDR1 MGHRA, CDR2 YSYEKL. V shed 3 bases and J 2 bases; nucleotides not matched to a gene: 7. CDR3 sequence (DNA): TGCGCCAGCAGCCAGTACCCGGGACAGACCTACGAGCAGTACTTC. Its protein is CASSQYPGQTYEQYF.

This clonotype was observed a handful of times. V is TRBV20-1 and J is TRBJ2-5; 10 nucleotides line up with TRBD2. The CDR3 totals 15 residues. Germline trimming cut 6 bases from V and 1 base from J; bases unmatched to any gene: 8. Germline lookup yields CDR1 DFQATT and CDR2 SNEGSKA (reference sequence). CDR3 nucleotides: TGCAGTGCGCTGATAGCGGGAGGCTCCCAAGAGACCCAGTACTTC. This codes for CSALIAGGSQETQYF.

The chain joins TRBV6-5 to TRBJ1-5, with D unclear. The germline V and J ends were trimmed by 5 bases and 4 bases, with 9 bases remaining between them. In germline, CDR1 is MNHEY, CDR2 SVGAGI. The CDR3 covers 13 residues. The CDR3 sequence is CASSDTANQPQHF. CDR3 DNA: TGTGCCAGCAGTGATACAGCGAATCAGCCCCAGCATTTT.

This clonotype turned up a few times. This chain uses TRBV10-3 with TRBJ2-5; D possibly uses TRBD1 or TRBD2 (6 bases each). Germline CDR1 is ENHRY and CDR2 is SYGVKD. This CDR3 has 13 amino acids. The V and J ends lost 10 bases and 4 bases respectively, with 16 bases between them. The CDR3 sequence is CATSGGLRETQYF. CDR3 coding DNA: TGTGCCACTTCTGGGGGGCTACGAGAGACCCAGTACTTC.

This clonotype turned up a few times. The CDR3 sequence: CASSFDSQLAYGYTF. In DNA, the CDR3 is TGTGCCAGCAGCTTCGACAGTCAATTAGCCTATGGCTACACCTTC. V and J are TRBV11-1 and TRBJ1-2; maybe TRBD1 (5 bases). Germline V gene lookup returns CDR1 SGHAT and CDR2 FQDESV (reference sequence). The V and J ends lost 3 bases and 4 bases respectively, with 15 bases between them. This CDR3 contains 15 residues.

This clonotype occurred once. The V and J genes are TRBV3-1 and TRBJ2-3, with no clear D. The CDR3 is made up of 15 amino acids. V shed 0 bases and J shed 0 bases, with 7 bases lying between them. In germline, CDR1 is LGHDT, CDR2 YNNKEL (reference sequence). The CDR3 loop is CASSQDILSTDTQYF. The CDR3 DNA reads as TGTGCCAGCAGCCAAGATATCCTGAGCACAGATACGCAGTATTTT.

The J gene is TRBJ2-5, the V gene TRBV4-1, with D possibly being TRBD1 (6 bases). Germline loops: CDR1 MGHRA, CDR2 YSYEKL. CDR3 length equals 15 residues. V lost 3 bases and J 4 bases, leaving 15 bases between the germline ends. The CDR3 nucleotides read TGCGCCAGCAGCCAGCCGACAGGCAGCAGAGAGACCCAGTACTTC. It codes for CASSQPTGSRETQYF.

This chain connects TRBV19 to TRBJ1-1; 9 bases are a match to TRBD1. This CDR3 has 12 amino acids. V trimming: 9 bases; J trimming: 6 bases; junction bases outside the gene matches: 5. CDR1 LNHDA and CDR2 SQIVND come from the germline V gene (reference sequence). For the CDR3, the DNA is TGTGCCAGCGGGACAGGGTCCGCTGAAGCTTTCTTT. The encoded protein is CASGTGSAEAFF.

This chain links TRBV5-1 with TRBJ2-7, with 11 bases identical to TRBD2. The CDR3 has 15 residues. The J segment lost 7 bases and the V segment lost 0 bases, leaving 6 bases of the junction unmatched. CDR1 and CDR2 from the germline V gene are SGHRS and YFSETQ. CDR3 region: CASSLGLAGPGEQYF. The CDR3 DNA reads as TGCGCCAGCAGCTTGGGACTAGCGGGACCTGGTGAGCAGTACTTC.

The chain couples TRBV6-2 or TRBV6-3 to TRBJ2-3; 8 bases agree with TRBD2. V lost 0 bases to trimming and J lost 2 bases; unmatched junction nucleotides: 7. The CDR3 is 17 residues long. Germline CDR1 MNHEY, CDR2 SVGEGT. Written as DNA, the CDR3 is TGTGCCAGCAGTTACTCCCGGAAGCGGGAGTTCACAGATACGCAGTATTTT. Residues: CASSYSRKREFTDTQYF.

This rearrangement joins TRBV6-5 to TRBJ2-7; 11 nucleotides line up with TRBD2. The CDR3 spans 15 residues. Per germline, CDR1 MNHEY and CDR2 SVGAGI. The junction had 6 bases not matched to a gene; V was cut back by 5 bases and J by 3 bases. The DNA for the CDR3 is TGTGCCAGCAGTATAGCGGGAGGGCTTGACTACGAGCAGTACTTC. Its translation is CASSIAGGLDYEQYF.

This clonotype was recorded once. At one end, the junction sequence differs from germline, possibly due to a read error. The chain is built from TRBV7-9 and TRBJ2-1; 9 bases are shared with TRBD1. The germline V gene encodes CDR1 SEHNR and CDR2 FQNEAQ (reference sequence). The CDR3 is 14 residues long. In nucleotides, the CDR3 is TGTGCCAGCAGCTTAGAAGGGGGACAGGGCACGTTCCCCTTC. This sequence encodes CASSLEGGQGTFPF.

The chain links TRBV7-6 to TRBJ2-7; D remains unclear. The germline V and J ends were trimmed by 10 bases and 6 bases, with 16 bases remaining between them. Germline V gene data show CDR1 as SGHVS and CDR2 as FNYEAQ. The CDR3 extends over 12 amino acids. As DNA, the CDR3 is TGTGCCACTTCGGCCCGTTTCGGCGAGCAGTACTTC. Amino acids: CATSARFGEQYF. The full variable domain, rest sourced from reference TRBV7-6 and TRBJ2-7, is GAGVSQSPRYKVTKRGQDVALRCDPISGHVSLYWYRQALGQGPEFLTYFNYEAQQDKSGLPNDRFSAERPEGSISTLTIQRTEQRDSAMYRCATSARFGEQYFGPGTRLTVT.

This clonotype showed up many times. The chain links TRBV12-3 or TRBV12-4 to TRBJ1-1; the D is unclear. There are 13 residues in the CDR3. V lost 6 bases to trimming and J lost 0 bases, with 8 bases between them. The DNA of the CDR3 is TGTGCCAGCAGAATCAGCCTGAACACTGAAGCTTTCTTT. Residues: CASRISLNTEAFF.

This clonotype has a count of ten or more. The chain recombines TRBV7-2 with TRBJ1-2, with TRBD1 matching over 7 bases. With V trimmed by 5 bases and J by 4 bases, 7 bases remained unmatched. The germline CDR1 and CDR2 sequences are SGHTA and FQGNSA. The CDR3 covers 14 residues. The CDR3 spells CASSLDRESYGYTF. The CDR3 region has the DNA TGTGCCAGCAGCCTCGACAGGGAGAGCTATGGCTACACCTTC.

This clonotype occurred a few times. The chain joins TRBV25-1 to TRBJ1-3; no clear D gene. The CDR3 length is 19 residues. V was clipped by 2 bases and J by 0 bases, with 20 bases between them. CDR1 and CDR2 from the germline V gene are MGHDK and SYGVNS. The CDR3 sequence is CASSERYQTTPNSGNTIYF. DNA for the CDR3: TGTGCCAGCAGTGAAAGGTACCAGACTACCCCCAACTCTGGAAACACCATATATTTT.

The rearrangement joins TRBV7-2 to TRBJ1-4, with D hard to call. The V and J ends lost 1 base and 4 bases respectively, with 7 bases between them. The CDR3 is 14 amino acids. The germline V gene has CDR1 SGHTA and CDR2 FQGNSA. CDR3 amino acids: CASSLGTDNEKLFF. CDR3 bases: TGTGCCAGCAGCTTAGGGACGGATAATGAAAAACTGTTTTTT.

This clonotype was recorded a few times. The chain links TRBV7-9 to TRBJ1-2, with 10 bases lining up with TRBD1. The J segment lost 2 bases and the V segment lost 7 bases, leaving 7 bases of the junction unmatched. The CDR3 has 15 amino acids. Germline CDR1 reads SEHNR; CDR2 reads FQNEAQ (reference sequence). This chain's CDR3 is CASMGPTGGNYGYTF. The CDR3 region has the DNA TGTGCCAGCATGGGGCCGACAGGGGGCAACTATGGCTACACCTTC.

The chain links TRBV11-2 to TRBJ2-5; TRBD2 might be the D (5 bases). Germline assignment: CDR1 SGHAT and CDR2 FQNNGV. There are 13 residues in the CDR3. The germline V and J ends were trimmed by 4 bases and 4 bases, with 10 bases remaining between them. CDR3 region: CASSSQRVETQYF. The CDR3 DNA is TGTGCCAGCAGCTCGCAGAGGGTAGAGACCCAGTACTTC.

This clonotype was seen more than once but under ten times. The gene calls are TRBV4-1 and TRBJ1-2; the D is unclear. From germline, CDR1 is MGHRA and CDR2 YSYEKL. Trimming removed 0 bases at V and 3 bases at J, with 26 bases between. CDR3 length: 20 residues. The DNA of the CDR3 is TGCGCCAGCAGCCAAGATCTAGTATTGCAGCCCTTCTCCACATACTATGGCTACACCTTC. This translates into CASSQDLVLQPFSTYYGYTF.

This clonotype has ten or more counts. The V gene is TRBV5-1, the J gene TRBJ1-1; the D is unclear. Germline V gives CDR1 SGHRS, CDR2 YFSETQ. The CDR3 is 15 residues long. V was clipped by 0 bases and J by 0 bases, with 9 bases between them. The CDR3: CASSLGSPMNTEAFF. The CDR3 bases are TGCGCCAGCAGCTTGGGTTCACCGATGAACACTGAAGCTTTCTTT.

This clonotype was seen only a few times. The chain has TRBV6-2 or TRBV6-3 and TRBJ1-1, with D unclear. V lost 6 bases, J lost 1 base, and 18 bases lay in between. This CDR3 contains 16 residues. Germline values: CDR1 MNHEY, CDR2 SVGEGT. This CDR3 is CASRPLWPIENTEAFF. CDR3 in DNA: TGTGCCAGCAGACCTCTTTGGCCGATAGAGAACACTGAAGCTTTCTTT.

This rearrangement joins TRBV29-1 to TRBJ2-1; D unresolved. CDR1 SQVTM and CDR2 ANQGSEA come from the germline V gene. The ends were cut back, 6 bases at V and 4 bases at J, with 7 bases in the middle. The CDR3 covers 11 residues. CDR3 DNA: TGCAGCGTCGCCCCGTACAATGAGCAGTTCTTC. Protein sequence: CSVAPYNEQFF.